The 27 T cell receptor beta chains below come from one sample, sequenced in a study of T-cell memory formation after mild COVID-19. TCRdb redid the calling of the 5' RACE reads with MiXCR, one entry per CDR3 protein. The sample lists 120,000 or so distinct CDR3 sequences, approximately 5.9% occurring once. The sample comprised PBMCs or a T cell subset sorted from them (not recorded which). These receptors were taken from an adult woman who had mild COVID-19 (a few samples of this study predate the infection). Cell type and time point are not known.

The table lists this clonotype with many counts. The V call is TRBV29-1, the J call TRBJ1-2; 8 bases are a match to TRBD1. V lost 6 bases and J lost 5; bases outside the gene matches: 5. The CDR3 extends over 12 amino acids. Germline values: CDR1 SQVTM, CDR2 ANQGSEA. The CDR3 DNA follows: TGCAGCGTCGATGGACAGGGATATGGCTACACCTTC. This gives the protein CSVDGQGYGYTF.

At least ten counts were recorded for this clonotype. The chain recombines TRBV7-2 with TRBJ2-5; D is ambiguous. V gave up 5 bases and J gave up 2 bases, with 15 bases separating them. This CDR3 contains 15 residues. Per germline, CDR1 SGHTA and CDR2 FQGNSA. CDR3 region: CASSPSWGLQETQYF. The DNA for the CDR3 is TGTGCCAGCAGCCCCTCGTGGGGTTTACAAGAGACCCAGTACTTC.

The gene calls are TRBV19 and TRBJ1-1, with 12 bases matching TRBD1. CDR3 length equals 16 residues. Germline V gives CDR1 LNHDA, CDR2 SQIVND (reference sequence). Trimming cost V 7 bases and J 4 bases; bases outside gene matches: 10. CDR3 loop: CASTRDRGRESTEAFF. The CDR3 coding sequence is TGTGCCAGTACCCGGGACAGGGGGCGGGAGAGCACTGAAGCTTTCTTT.

This clonotype appeared once. A junction boundary mismatches the germline segment, possibly from a read error. V usage is TRBV20-1 and J usage is TRBJ2-1; D is perhaps TRBD1 or TRBD2 (6 bases each). This CDR3 spans 14 amino acids. CDR1 is DFQATT, CDR2 SNEGSKA, per germline (reference sequence). The CDR3 spells CSASRGGVYKEQFF. The CDR3 DNA reads as TGCAGTGCTAGCAGGGGAGGCGTCTACAAGGAGCAGTTCTTC.

The chain has TRBV30 and TRBJ2-7; 7 bases are shared with TRBD2. In germline, CDR1 is GTSNPN, CDR2 SVGIG (reference sequence). The CDR3 totals 14 residues. The J segment lost 2 bases and the V segment lost 2 bases, leaving 6 bases of the junction unmatched. Here the CDR3 reads CAWSSSGTTYEQYF. The CDR3 coding sequence is TGTGCCTGGAGTTCTAGCGGCACAACCTACGAGCAGTACTTC.

This clonotype came up a few times. The chain links TRBV5-1 to TRBJ2-5; a possible D gene is TRBD1 (5 bases). Germline loops: CDR1 SGHRS, CDR2 YFSETQ. The CDR3 runs 15 residues. V shed 3 bases and J shed 2 bases, with 14 bases lying between them. The CDR3 bases are TGCGCCAGCAGCTCCGGACACGGCACTCAAGAGACCCAGTACTTC. It translates to CASSSGHGTQETQYF.

The chain uses TRBV7-9 and TRBJ2-7; no reliable D call. Germline-derived CDR1 and CDR2 are SEHNR and FQNEAQ (reference sequence). The CDR3 length is 13 residues. Trimming took 1 base from V and 13 from J, leaving 17 bases between them. The CDR3 spells CASSLVVSAWHYF. DNA for the CDR3: TGTGCCAGCAGCTTAGTGGTCAGCGCGTGGCATTACTTC.

The chain uses TRBV6-2 or TRBV6-3 and TRBJ2-1; 7 bases map to TRBD2. The CDR3 sequence is 15 residues long. CDR1 and CDR2 (germline): MNHEY, SVGEGT. V lost 4 bases to trimming and J lost 5 bases; unmatched junction nucleotides: 8. The CDR3 loop reads CASSSPSGANNEQFF. The CDR3 DNA reads TGTGCCAGCAGTTCTCCGAGCGGGGCTAACAATGAGCAGTTCTTC.

This clonotype was detected ten times or more. J is TRBJ2-7 and V is TRBV4-2; possible D gene TRBD1, 5 bases. This CDR3 is built from 14 residues. Germline V gene data show CDR1 as LGHNA and CDR2 as YNFKEQ. The ends were cut back, 0 bases at V and 2 bases at J, with 8 bases in the middle. The CDR3: CASSQDRGPYEQYF. The DNA for the CDR3 is TGTGCCAGCAGCCAAGATAGGGGCCCCTACGAGCAGTACTTC.

The sample holds many counts of this clonotype. This chain links TRBV5-5 with TRBJ2-3, with 10 bases aligning to TRBD2. This CDR3 contains 17 residues. The V gene end was trimmed by 5 bases and the J gene end by 2 bases; junction bases not matched to a gene: 11. Germline assignment: CDR1 SGHKS and CDR2 YYEKEE (reference sequence). The DNA for the CDR3 is TGTGCCAGCAGGATTCAAAAGGGACTAGCGACCACAGATACGCAGTATTTT. Its translation: CASRIQKGLATTDTQYF.

The sample holds a few counts of this clonotype. The chain carries TRBV7-2 and TRBJ1-2; TRBD1 matches 7 bases. This CDR3 has 13 amino acids. J lost 4 bases, V lost 6 bases, and 5 bases had no gene match. The germline V gene has CDR1 SGHTA and CDR2 FQGNSA. The CDR3 spells CASSRQGPYGYTF. The CDR3 DNA reads as TGTGCCAGCAGTAGACAGGGACCCTATGGCTACACCTTC.

This clonotype was seen repeatedly, ten times or more. The V gene is TRBV5-1, the J gene TRBJ2-1; D is unresolved. V dropped 4 bases and J dropped 1 base, with 12 bases sitting between them. This CDR3 spans 15 amino acids. CDR1 is SGHRS, CDR2 YFSETQ, per germline. In DNA, the CDR3 is TGCGCCAGCAGCCCGGAATTTAGTTCCTACAATGAGCAGTTCTTC. Translating gives CASSPEFSSYNEQFF.

The table lists this clonotype with many counts. The rearrangement links TRBV5-1 to TRBJ1-3, with 9 bases lining up with TRBD1. Germline V gives CDR1 SGHRS, CDR2 YFSETQ. CDR3 size: 15 residues. V shed 4 bases and J 1 base; nucleotides not matched to a gene: 3. The CDR3 here is CASSRQGDSGNTIYF. The CDR3 region has the DNA TGCGCCAGCAGCCGACAGGGGGATTCTGGAAACACCATATATTTT.

This clonotype was seen repeatedly, ten times or more. The rearrangement uses TRBV7-2 and TRBJ2-7, with 10 bases aligning to TRBD1. Germline V CDR1 and CDR2: SGHTA, FQGNSA. Trimming removed 5 bases from V and 2 bases from J; junction bases left unmatched: 6. CDR3 length: 15 residues. In DNA form, the CDR3 reads TGTGCCAGCAGCCCGGAGGGGACAGGGGCCTACGAGCAGTACTTC. This sequence encodes CASSPEGTGAYEQYF.

This clonotype was recorded a few times. The chain joins TRBV5-6 to TRBJ2-1; D not resolved. Germline values: CDR1 SGHDT, CDR2 YYEEEE. There are 12 residues in the CDR3. Trimming took 3 bases from V and 6 from J, leaving 7 bases between them. The CDR3 protein is CASSWAPNEQFF. The CDR3 DNA reads TGTGCCAGCAGCTGGGCCCCCAATGAGCAGTTCTTC. The entire variable domain, with the rest obtained from reference TRBV5-6 and TRBJ2-1, is as follows: DAGVTQSPTHLIKTRGQQVTLRCSPKSGHDTVSWYQQALGQGPQFIFQYYEEEERQRGNFPDRFSGHQFPNYSSELNVNALLLGDSALYLCASSWAPNEQFFGPGTRLTVL.

The chain carries TRBV5-1 and TRBJ1-4; the D is unclear. CDR1 is SGHRS, CDR2 YFSETQ, per germline. The CDR3 is 13 amino acids. Trimming stripped 0 bases from V and 6 bases from J, with 6 bases between. Written as DNA, the CDR3 is TGCGCCAGCAGCTTGGGGGGTGATGAAAAACTGTTTTTT. Its protein is CASSLGGDEKLFF.

The V gene is TRBV30, the J gene TRBJ2-5, with D possibly matching TRBD2 (5 bases). CDR3 size: 12 residues. Trimming pared 1 base from V and 7 bases from J, leaving 10 bases between. The germline CDR1 and CDR2 sequences are GTSNPN and SVGIG (reference sequence). The CDR3 region is CAWSGASGTQYF. DNA of the CDR3: TGTGCCTGGAGTGGGGCCAGCGGGACCCAGTACTTC.

The chain carries TRBV4-3 and TRBJ1-3, with D unclear. The CDR3 has 14 residues. Per germline, CDR1 LGHNA and CDR2 YSLEER. Trimming removed 1 base at V and 1 base at J, with 5 bases between. CDR3 in amino acids: CASSQALSGNTIYF. The CDR3 DNA sequence: TGCGCCAGCAGCCAAGCCCTTTCTGGAAACACCATATATTTT.

This clonotype was counted many times. This sequence joins TRBV7-2 and TRBJ2-7, with 7 bases aligning to TRBD2. CDR1 and CDR2 from the germline V gene are SGHTA and FQGNSA. With V trimmed by 3 bases and J by 1 base, 3 bases remained unmatched. This CDR3 is 14 amino acids long. The DNA of the CDR3 is TGTGCCAGCAGCTTTAACGGGGGGTCCTACGAGCAGTACTTC. The encoded protein is CASSFNGGSYEQYF.

The V gene is TRBV28, the J gene TRBJ1-5; D uncertain. Per the germline V gene, CDR1 is MDHEN and CDR2 is SYDVKM. CDR3 length: 18 residues. V shed 5 bases and J shed 0 bases, with 20 bases lying between them. The CDR3 region has the DNA TGTGCCAGCAGTAAAGATGTGACCAAGGGCCCTAGCAATCAGCCCCAGCATTTT. Residues: CASSKDVTKGPSNQPQHF.

This clonotype has just a few counts. This rearrangement joins TRBV12-3 or TRBV12-4 to TRBJ1-5; D ambiguous. CDR3 length: 14 residues. V was trimmed by 6 bases and J by 1 base, leaving 10 bases between them. Here the CDR3 reads CASRPSGSNQPQHF. As DNA, the CDR3 is TGTGCCAGCAGGCCAAGCGGGAGCAATCAGCCCCAGCATTTT.

In this sample, this clonotype turned up many times. The chain employs TRBV24-1 and TRBJ2-3; 8 bases are a match to TRBD2. V was pared by 1 base and J by 5 bases, with 7 bases of the junction left unmatched. CDR1 is KGHDR and CDR2 is SFDVKD in the germline V gene. The CDR3 sequence is 16 residues long. The CDR3 DNA follows: TGTGCCACCAGTGATTTAGGAGCGGGAGTTCGAGATACGCAGTATTTT. It encodes CATSDLGAGVRDTQYF.

The J gene is TRBJ2-5, the V gene TRBV20-1; D is perhaps TRBD1 (6 bases). The germline V gene has CDR1 DFQATT and CDR2 SNEGSKA (reference sequence). The CDR3 spans 12 residues. V was trimmed by 6 bases and J by 2 bases, leaving 10 bases between them. The DNA of the CDR3 is TGCAGTGCCCGAGGACAGCAAGAGACCCAGTACTTC. Protein: CSARGQQETQYF.

This clonotype appeared many times. The CDR3 coding sequence is TGCGCCAGCAGCTTGGCCGCTGGCAGCCAAGAGACCCAGTACTTC. It is translated as CASSLAAGSQETQYF. This rearrangement joins TRBV5-1 to TRBJ2-5; D gene unclear. The CDR3 has 15 residues. V dropped 0 bases and J dropped 1 base, with 10 bases sitting between them. Germline CDR1 SGHRS, CDR2 YFSETQ.

The genes are TRBV5-4 and TRBJ1-4; unclear D gene. The CDR3 is 15 residues long. Trimming removed 4 bases at V and 5 bases at J, with 15 bases between. Germline assignment: CDR1 SGHNT and CDR2 YYREEE (reference sequence). This CDR3 is CASSQQLGENEKLFF. The DNA of the CDR3 is TGTGCCAGCAGCCAGCAGTTGGGCGAAAATGAAAAACTGTTTTTT.

This chain links TRBV27 with TRBJ1-1; TRBD1 matches at 7 bases. This CDR3 spans 15 amino acids. J gave up 4 bases and V 2 bases, and 7 bases lay outside the gene matches. The germline gives CDR1 MNHEY, CDR2 SMNVEV (reference sequence). The CDR3 region has the DNA TGTGCCAGCAGTTTAGGTGACAGGGAGGGCACTGAAGCTTTCTTT. The encoded protein is CASSLGDREGTEAFF.

This clonotype was counted only a few times. This chain uses TRBV12-3 or TRBV12-4 with TRBJ1-1, with a tentative D call TRBD1 (6 bases). This CDR3 is built from 14 residues. Trimming took off 6 bases at V and 1 base at J, with 12 bases between the two ends. The CDR3 here is CASSYRAQNTEAFF. For the CDR3, the DNA is TGTGCCAGCAGCTACAGGGCCCAGAACACTGAAGCTTTCTTT.